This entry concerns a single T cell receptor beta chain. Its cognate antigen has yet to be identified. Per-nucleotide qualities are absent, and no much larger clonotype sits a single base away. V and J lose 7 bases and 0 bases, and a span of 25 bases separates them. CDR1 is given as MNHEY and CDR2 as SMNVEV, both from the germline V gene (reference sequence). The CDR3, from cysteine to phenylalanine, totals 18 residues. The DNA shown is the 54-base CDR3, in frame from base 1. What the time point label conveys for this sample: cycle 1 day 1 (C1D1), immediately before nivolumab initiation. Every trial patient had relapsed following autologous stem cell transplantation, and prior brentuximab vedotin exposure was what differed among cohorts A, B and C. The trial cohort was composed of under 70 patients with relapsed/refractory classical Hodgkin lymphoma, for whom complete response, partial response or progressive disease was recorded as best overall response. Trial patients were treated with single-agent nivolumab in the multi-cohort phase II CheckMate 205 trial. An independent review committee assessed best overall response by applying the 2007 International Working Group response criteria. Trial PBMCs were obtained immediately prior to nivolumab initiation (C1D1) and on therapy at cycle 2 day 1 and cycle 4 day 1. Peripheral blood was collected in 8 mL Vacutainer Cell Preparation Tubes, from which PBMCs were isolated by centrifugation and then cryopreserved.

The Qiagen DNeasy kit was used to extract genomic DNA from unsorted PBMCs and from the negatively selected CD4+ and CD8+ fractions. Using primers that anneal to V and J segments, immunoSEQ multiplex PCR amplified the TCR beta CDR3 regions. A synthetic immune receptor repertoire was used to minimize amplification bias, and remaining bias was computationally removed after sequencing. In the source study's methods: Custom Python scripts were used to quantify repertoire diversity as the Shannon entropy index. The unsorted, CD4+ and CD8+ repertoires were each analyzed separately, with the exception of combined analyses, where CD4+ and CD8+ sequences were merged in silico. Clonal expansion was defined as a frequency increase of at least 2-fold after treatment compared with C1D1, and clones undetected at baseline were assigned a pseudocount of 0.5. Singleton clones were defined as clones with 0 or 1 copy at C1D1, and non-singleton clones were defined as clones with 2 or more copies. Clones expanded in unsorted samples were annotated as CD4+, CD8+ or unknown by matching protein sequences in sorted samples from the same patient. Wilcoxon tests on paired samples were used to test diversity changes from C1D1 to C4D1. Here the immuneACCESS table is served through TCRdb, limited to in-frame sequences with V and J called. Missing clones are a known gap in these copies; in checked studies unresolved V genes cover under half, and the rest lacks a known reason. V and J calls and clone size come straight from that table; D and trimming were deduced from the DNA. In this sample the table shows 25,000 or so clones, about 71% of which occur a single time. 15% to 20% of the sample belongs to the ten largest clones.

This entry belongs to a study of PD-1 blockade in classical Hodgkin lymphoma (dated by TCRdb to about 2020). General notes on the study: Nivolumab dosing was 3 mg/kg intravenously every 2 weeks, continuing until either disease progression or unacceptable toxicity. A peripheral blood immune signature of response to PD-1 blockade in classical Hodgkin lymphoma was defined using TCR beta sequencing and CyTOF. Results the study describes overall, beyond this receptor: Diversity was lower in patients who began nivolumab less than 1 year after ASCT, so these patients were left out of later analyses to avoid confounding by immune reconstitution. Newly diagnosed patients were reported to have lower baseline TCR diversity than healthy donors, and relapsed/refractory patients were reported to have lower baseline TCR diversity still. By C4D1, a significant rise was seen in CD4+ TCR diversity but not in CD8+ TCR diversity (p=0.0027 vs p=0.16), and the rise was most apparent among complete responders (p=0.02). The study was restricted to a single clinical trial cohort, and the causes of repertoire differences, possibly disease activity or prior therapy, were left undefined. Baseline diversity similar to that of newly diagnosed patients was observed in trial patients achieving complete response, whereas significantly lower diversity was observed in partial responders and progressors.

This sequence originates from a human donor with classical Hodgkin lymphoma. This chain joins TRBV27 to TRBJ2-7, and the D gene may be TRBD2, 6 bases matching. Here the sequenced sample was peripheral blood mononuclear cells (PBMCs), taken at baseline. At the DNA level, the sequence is TGTGCCAGCAAAGGGGTCGCGGGCCTAGGGAGGAGCTCCTACGAGCAGTACTTC. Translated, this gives CASKGVAGLGRSSYEQYF.